A selection of T cell receptor beta chains follows, all from one sample in a study of CD8 T cells in ankylosing spondylitis. TCRdb reanalysed the 5' RACE reads using MiXCR and keeps one entry per CDR3 protein. The profile covers some 130,000 distinct CDR3 sequences, with roughly 15% appearing a single time and 30% to 35% taken by the ten largest. The sequenced material came from blood, either unsorted or a sorted T cell fraction (not recorded which). The receptors shown here come from a male donor with ankylosing spondylitis. Each CDR3 is given with its conserved first and last residue. The D gene is left open where the match is weak. For some rows the clone size is stated as once, few or many, or as a class when expanded; others skip it.

>few|TRBV6-6|.|TRBJ2-7
TGTGCCAGCAGTTACAGGGGGGGCGAGCAGTACTTC
CASSYRGGEQYF
>few|TRBV29-1|.|TRBJ2-7
TGCAGCGTTGTGGGTTCCAAAGCGTACGAGCAGTACTTC
CSVVGSKAYEQYF
>.|TRBV27|.|TRBJ2-1
TGTGCCAGCAGTAGAAGGACGGATAGGGGGAATGAGCAGTTCTTC
CASSRRTDRGNEQFF
>many|TRBV9|.|TRBJ2-5
TGTGCCAGCAGCCCAGAGGGAGCGGTGGAGACCCAGTACTTC
CASSPEGAVETQYF
>few|TRBV12-3/TRBV12-4|.|TRBJ2-7
TGTGCCAGCAGTTTCCTCGGGATGTCGCTCCACGAGCAGTACTTC
CASSFLGMSLHEQYF
>many|TRBV28|TRBD2|TRBJ2-7
TGTGCCAGCAGAATACGGGGGGAAGGTTTCTACGAGCAGTACTTC
CASRIRGEGFYEQYF
>many|TRBV12-3/TRBV12-4|.|TRBJ2-1
TGTGCCAGCAGTTTCCTCGGGGGAGTTGGCAATGAGCAGTTCTTC
CASSFLGGVGNEQFF
>few|TRBV11-2|.|TRBJ2-2
TGTGCCAGCAGTCACTCGGCCGGGGAGCTGTTTTTT
CASSHSAGELFF
>few|TRBV28|.|TRBJ2-7
TGTGCCAGCAGTGAGGACAGCTTGAGCTCCTACGAGCAGTACTTC
CASSEDSLSSYEQYF
>few|TRBV6-1|.|TRBJ2-3
TGTGCCAGCAGCCGTCTCGGGAGCACAGATACGCAGTATTTT
CASSRLGSTDTQYF
>few|TRBV5-1|.|TRBJ2-1
TGCGCCAGCAGCTTGGGATGGCCAGCTAGTGAGCAGTTCTTC
CASSLGWPASEQFF
>.|TRBV6-2/TRBV6-3|TRBD2|TRBJ2-2
TGTGCCAGCAGAGAGGTGGCTAGCGGCACCGGGGAGCTGTTTTTT
CASREVASGTGELFF